This TCR beta chain was captured in a study of CD8+ T cells in alopecia areata. Study in general: Treated patients were dosed with oral tofacitinib, taking 5 to 10 mg twice daily.

Treatment meaning: oral pan-JAK inhibitor, 5-10 mg twice daily. Investigators isolated RNA and reverse transcribed it into cDNA to act as the sequencing template. Clones were sequenced by immunoSEQ multiplex PCR, and TCRdb holds only the in-frame ones, with some missing. This repertoire shows 150,000 to 200,000 clones, roughly 60% found once; its top ten account for approximately 1%. This clonotype originated in a human donor with alopecia areata. This material consisted of CD4+ T cells sorted from blood, taken at week 24, from a patient treated with tofacitinib.

CDR3 loop: CASSLDGVLGYTF. The DNA for the CDR3 is TGCGCCAGCAGCTTGGATGGCGTCCTTGGCTACACCTTC. The rearrangement uses TRBV5-1 and TRBJ1-2; D not certain. CDR3 length equals 13 residues. The germline V and J ends were trimmed by 0 bases and 7 bases, with 10 bases remaining between them. The V gene's germline CDR1 is SGHRS and CDR2 YFSETQ.